This T cell receptor (beta chain) originates from a study of T cell changes during pregnancy in multiple sclerosis. Only in-frame clones appear in the TCRdb table, and some are missing; sequencing was by immunoSEQ multiplex PCR. The sample records 85,000 to 120,000 clones, 85% to 95% being singletons. Germline CDR1 is SNHLY and CDR2 is FYNNEI. The V and J ends lost 7 bases and 3 bases respectively, with 7 bases between them. CDR3 length: 11 amino acids. The chain recombines TRBV2 with TRBJ2-7; D is unresolved. Sequenced here: peripheral blood, sampled after pregnancy. The origin of this receptor is a female donor with multiple sclerosis, enrolled in a pregnancy study. CDR3 loop: CASMTGYEQYF. The CDR3 bases are TGTGCCAGCATGACGGGCTACGAGCAGTACTTC. Combining the CDR3 with reference TRBV2 and TRBJ2-7 gives the whole variable domain EPEVTQTPSHQVTQMGQEVILRCVPISNHLYFYWYRQILGQKVEFLVSFYNNEISEKSEIFDDQFSVERPDGSNFTLKIRSTKLEDSAMYFCASMTGYEQYFGPGTRLTVT.